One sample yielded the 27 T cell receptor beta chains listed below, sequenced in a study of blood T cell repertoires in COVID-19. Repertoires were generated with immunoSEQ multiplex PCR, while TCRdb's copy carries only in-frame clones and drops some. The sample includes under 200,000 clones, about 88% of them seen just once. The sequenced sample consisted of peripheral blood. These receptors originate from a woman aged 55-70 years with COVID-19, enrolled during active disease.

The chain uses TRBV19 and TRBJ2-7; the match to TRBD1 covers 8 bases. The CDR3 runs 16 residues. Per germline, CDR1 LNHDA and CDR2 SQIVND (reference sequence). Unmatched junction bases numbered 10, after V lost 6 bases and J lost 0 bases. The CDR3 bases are TGTGCCAGTAGGGACAGGGATCCCAAGAGCTCCTACGAGCAGTACTTC. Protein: CASRDRDPKSSYEQYF.

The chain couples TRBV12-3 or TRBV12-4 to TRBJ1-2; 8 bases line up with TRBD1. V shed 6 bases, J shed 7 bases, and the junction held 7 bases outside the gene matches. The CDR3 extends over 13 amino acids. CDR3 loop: CASSRTGIVGYTF. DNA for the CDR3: TGTGCCAGCAGCCGGACAGGGATAGTTGGCTACACCTTC.

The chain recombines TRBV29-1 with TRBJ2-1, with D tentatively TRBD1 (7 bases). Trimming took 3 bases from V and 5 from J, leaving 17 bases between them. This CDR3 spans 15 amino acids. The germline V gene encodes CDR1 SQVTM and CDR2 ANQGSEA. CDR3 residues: CSVDTQGGVHNEQFF. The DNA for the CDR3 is TGCAGCGTTGATACCCAGGGGGGAGTGCACAATGAGCAGTTCTTC.

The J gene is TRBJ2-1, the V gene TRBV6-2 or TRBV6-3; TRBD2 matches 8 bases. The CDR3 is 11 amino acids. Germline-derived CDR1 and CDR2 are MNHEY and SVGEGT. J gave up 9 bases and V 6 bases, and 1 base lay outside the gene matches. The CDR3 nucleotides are TGTGCCAGCAGCCGGGGGGGTGAGCAGTTCTTC. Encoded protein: CASSRGGEQFF.

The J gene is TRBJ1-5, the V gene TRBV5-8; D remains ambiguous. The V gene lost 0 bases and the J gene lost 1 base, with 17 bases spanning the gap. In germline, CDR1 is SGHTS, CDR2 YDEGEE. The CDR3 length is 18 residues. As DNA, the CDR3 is TGTGCCAGCAGCTTGGGCTTGCGGGTATTGGCGAGCAATCAGCCCCAGCATTTT. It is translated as CASSLGLRVLASNQPQHF. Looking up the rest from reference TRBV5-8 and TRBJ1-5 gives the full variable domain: EAGVTQSPTHLIKTRGQQATLRCSPISGHTSVYWYQQALGLGLQFLLWYDEGEERNRGNFPPRFSGRQFPNYSSELNVNALELEDSALYLCASSLGLRVLASNQPQHFGDGTRLSIL.

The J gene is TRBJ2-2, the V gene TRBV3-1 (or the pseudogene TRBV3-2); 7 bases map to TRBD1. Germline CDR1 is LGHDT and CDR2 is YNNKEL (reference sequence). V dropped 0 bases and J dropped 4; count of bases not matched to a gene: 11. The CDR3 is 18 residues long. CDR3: CASSQDALVGGSTGELFF. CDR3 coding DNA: TGTGCCAGCAGCCAAGACGCCTTGGTAGGGGGCAGCACCGGGGAGCTGTTTTTT.

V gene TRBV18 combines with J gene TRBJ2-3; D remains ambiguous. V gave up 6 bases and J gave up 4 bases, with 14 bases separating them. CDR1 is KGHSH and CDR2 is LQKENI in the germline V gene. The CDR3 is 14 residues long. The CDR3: CASSPTGSPDTQYF. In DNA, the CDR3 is TGTGCCAGCTCCCCCACGGGTAGCCCAGATACGCAGTATTTT.

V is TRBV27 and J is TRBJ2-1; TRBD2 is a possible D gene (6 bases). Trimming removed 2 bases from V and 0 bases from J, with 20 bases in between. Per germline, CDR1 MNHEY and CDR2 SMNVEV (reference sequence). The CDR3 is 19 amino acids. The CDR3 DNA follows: TGTGCCAGCAGTTTACGGGGGTCGGGACTCAAGAGCTCCTACAATGAGCAGTTCTTC. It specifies CASSLRGSGLKSSYNEQFF.

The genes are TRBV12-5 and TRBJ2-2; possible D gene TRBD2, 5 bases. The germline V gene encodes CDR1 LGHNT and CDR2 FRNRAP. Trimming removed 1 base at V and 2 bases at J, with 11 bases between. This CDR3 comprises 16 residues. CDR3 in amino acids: CASGLGLALNTGELFF. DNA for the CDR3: TGTGCTAGTGGTTTGGGGCTAGCACTCAACACCGGGGAGCTGTTTTTT.

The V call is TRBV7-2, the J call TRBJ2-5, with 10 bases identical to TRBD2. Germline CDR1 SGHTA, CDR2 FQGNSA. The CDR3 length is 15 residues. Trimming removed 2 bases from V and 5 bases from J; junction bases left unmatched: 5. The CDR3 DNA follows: TGTGCCAGCAGCTTAAGCGGGGGGGCCCGGGAGACCCAGTACTTC. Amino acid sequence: CASSLSGGARETQYF.

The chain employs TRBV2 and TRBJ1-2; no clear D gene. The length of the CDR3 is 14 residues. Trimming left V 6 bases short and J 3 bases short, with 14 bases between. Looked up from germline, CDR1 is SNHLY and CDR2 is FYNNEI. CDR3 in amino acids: CASSGPRADYGYTF. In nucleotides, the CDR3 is TGTGCCAGCAGCGGCCCCCGAGCGGACTATGGCTACACCTTC. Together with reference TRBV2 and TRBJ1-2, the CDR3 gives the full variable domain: EPEVTQTPSHQVTQMGQEVILRCVPISNHLYFYWYRQILGQKVEFLVSFYNNEISEKSEIFDDQFSVERPDGSNFTLKIRSTKLEDSAMYFCASSGPRADYGYTFGSGTRLTVV.

In DNA, the CDR3 is TGTGCCAGCAGTGATATAGCTGGCACAGATACGCAGTATTTT. Translation: CASSDIAGTDTQYF. The chain has TRBV6-1 and TRBJ2-3, with D hard to call. The V end lost 3 bases, the J end lost 1 base, and 8 bases lay between the germline ends. This CDR3 comprises 14 residues. Looked up from germline, CDR1 is MNHNS and CDR2 is SASEGT.

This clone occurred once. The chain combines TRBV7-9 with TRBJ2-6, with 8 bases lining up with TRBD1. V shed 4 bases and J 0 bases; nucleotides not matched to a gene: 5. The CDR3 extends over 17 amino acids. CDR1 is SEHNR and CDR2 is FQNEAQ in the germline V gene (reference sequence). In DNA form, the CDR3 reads TGTGCCAGCAGCTCCGGACAGGGATCCTCTGGGGCCAACGTCCTGACTTTC. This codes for CASSSGQGSSGANVLTF. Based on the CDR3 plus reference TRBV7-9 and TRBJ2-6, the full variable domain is DTGVSQNPRHKITKRGQNVTFRCDPISEHNRLYWYRQTLGQGPEFLTYFQNEAQLEKSRLLSDRFSAERPKGSFSTLEIQRTEQGDSAMYLCASSSGQGSSGANVLTFGAGSRLTVL.

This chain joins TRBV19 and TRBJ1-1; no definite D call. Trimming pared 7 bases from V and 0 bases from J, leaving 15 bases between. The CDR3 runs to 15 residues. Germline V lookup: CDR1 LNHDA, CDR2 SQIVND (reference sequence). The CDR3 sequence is CASIKENRMNTEAFF. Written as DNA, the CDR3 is TGTGCCAGTATCAAGGAAAACAGAATGAACACTGAAGCTTTCTTT.

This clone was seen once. The CDR3 here is CASIGYRGHEAFF. CDR3 in DNA: TGTGCCAGCATAGGATACAGGGGGCATGAAGCTTTCTTT. This sequence joins TRBV12-3 or TRBV12-4 and TRBJ1-1, with 9 nucleotides matching TRBD1. The J segment lost 7 bases and the V segment lost 7 bases, leaving 7 bases of the junction unmatched. This CDR3 comprises 13 residues.

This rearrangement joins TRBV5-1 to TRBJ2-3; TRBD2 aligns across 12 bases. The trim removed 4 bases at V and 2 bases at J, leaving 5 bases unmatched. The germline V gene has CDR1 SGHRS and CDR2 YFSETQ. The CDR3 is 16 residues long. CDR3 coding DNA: TGCGCCAGCAGCAGCACTAGCGGGGGGCTCACAGATACGCAGTATTTT. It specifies CASSSTSGGLTDTQYF.

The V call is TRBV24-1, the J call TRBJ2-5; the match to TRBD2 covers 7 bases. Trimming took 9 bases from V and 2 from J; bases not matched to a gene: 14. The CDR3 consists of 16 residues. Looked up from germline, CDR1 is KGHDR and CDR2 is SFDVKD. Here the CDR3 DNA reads TGTGCCACCGCCCCGCTGGGCGGGGGAGCACAAGAGACCCAGTACTTC. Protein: CATAPLGGGAQETQYF.

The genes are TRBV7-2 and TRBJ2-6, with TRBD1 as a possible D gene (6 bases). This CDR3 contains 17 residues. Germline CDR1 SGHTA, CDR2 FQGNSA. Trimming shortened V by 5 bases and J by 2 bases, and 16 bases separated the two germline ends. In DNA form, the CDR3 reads TGTGCCAGCAGCCTGCAGGGGATCAGAGCTGGGGCCAACGTCCTGACTTTC. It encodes CASSLQGIRAGANVLTF.

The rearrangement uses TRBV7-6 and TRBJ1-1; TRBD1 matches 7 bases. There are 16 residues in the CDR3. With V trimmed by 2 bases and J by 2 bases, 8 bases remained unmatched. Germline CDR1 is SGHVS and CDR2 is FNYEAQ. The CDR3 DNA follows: TGTGCCAGCAGCTTAATCGGGACAGCCCTTAACACTGAAGCTTTCTTT. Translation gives CASSLIGTALNTEAFF.

CDR3 amino acids: CASSLESGYNSPLHF. In DNA form, the CDR3 reads TGCGCCAGCAGCTTGGAATCGGGGTATAATTCACCCCTCCACTTT. V usage is TRBV5-1 and J usage is TRBJ1-6; D is unresolved. Germline values: CDR1 SGHRS, CDR2 YFSETQ. The CDR3 runs to 15 residues. V was trimmed by 0 bases and J by 4 bases, leaving 8 bases between them.

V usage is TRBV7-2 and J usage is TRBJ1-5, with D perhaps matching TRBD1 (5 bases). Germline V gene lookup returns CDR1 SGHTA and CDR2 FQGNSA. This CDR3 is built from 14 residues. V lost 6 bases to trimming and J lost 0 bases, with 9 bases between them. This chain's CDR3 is CASSAGGSNQPQHF. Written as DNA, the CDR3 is TGTGCCAGCAGTGCCGGGGGTAGCAATCAGCCCCAGCATTTT.

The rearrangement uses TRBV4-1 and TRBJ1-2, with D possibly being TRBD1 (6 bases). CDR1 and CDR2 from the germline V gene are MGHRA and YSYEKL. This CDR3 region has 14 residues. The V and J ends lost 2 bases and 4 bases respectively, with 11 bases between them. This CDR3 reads CASSQPGDGYGYTF. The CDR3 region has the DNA TGCGCCAGCAGCCAACCAGGGGACGGCTATGGCTACACCTTC.

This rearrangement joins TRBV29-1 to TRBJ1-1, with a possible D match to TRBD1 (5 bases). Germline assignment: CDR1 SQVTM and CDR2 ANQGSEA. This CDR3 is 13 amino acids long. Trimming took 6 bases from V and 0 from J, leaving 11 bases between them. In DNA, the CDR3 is TGCAGCGTCAGACAGCGACTGAACACTGAAGCTTTCTTT. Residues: CSVRQRLNTEAFF.

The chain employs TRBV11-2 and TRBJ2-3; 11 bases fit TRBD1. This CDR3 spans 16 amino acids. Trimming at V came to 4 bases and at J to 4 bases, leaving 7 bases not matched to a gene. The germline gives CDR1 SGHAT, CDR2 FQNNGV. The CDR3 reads CASSWQGTGGADTQYF. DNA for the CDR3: TGTGCCAGCAGCTGGCAAGGGACAGGGGGGGCAGATACGCAGTATTTT.

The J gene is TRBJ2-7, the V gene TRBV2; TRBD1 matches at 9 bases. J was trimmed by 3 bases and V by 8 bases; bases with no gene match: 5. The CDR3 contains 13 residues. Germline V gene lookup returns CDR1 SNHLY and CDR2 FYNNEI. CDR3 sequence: CASSQTGGYEQYF. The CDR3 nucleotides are TGTGCCAGCTCTCAGACAGGGGGCTACGAGCAGTACTTC.

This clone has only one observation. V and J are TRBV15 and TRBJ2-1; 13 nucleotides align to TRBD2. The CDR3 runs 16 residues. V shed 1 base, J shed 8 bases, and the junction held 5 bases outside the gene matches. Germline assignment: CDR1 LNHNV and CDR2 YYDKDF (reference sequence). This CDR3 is CATSRGTSGSRDEQFF. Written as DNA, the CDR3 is TGTGCCACCAGCAGAGGGACTAGCGGGAGTAGGGATGAGCAGTTCTTC.

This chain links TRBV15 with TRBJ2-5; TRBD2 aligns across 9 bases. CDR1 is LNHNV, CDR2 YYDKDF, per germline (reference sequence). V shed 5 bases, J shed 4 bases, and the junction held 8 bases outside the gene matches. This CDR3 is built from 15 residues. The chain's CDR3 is CATSSKRGVGETQYF. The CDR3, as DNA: TGTGCCACCAGCTCCAAGCGGGGGGTGGGAGAGACCCAGTACTTC.